These T cell receptor beta chains were read from a single sample in a study of T cell responses to AZD1222 COVID-19 vaccine. Repertoires were generated with immunoSEQ multiplex PCR, while TCRdb's copy carries only in-frame clones and drops some. The sample lists around 97,000 clones, less than 95% occurring once. This material consisted of peripheral blood, taken on day 0 of AZD1222 vaccination. The receptor set was obtained from an adult in good health. Both conserved end residues are trimmed from each CDR3. Clone size appears in some rows only: once, few, many, or a class for an expanded clone.

CDR3aa: ASSQDRDRGRNGELF; abundance: .; j_gene: TRBJ2-2; v_gene: TRBV4-3
CDR3aa: ASSSGLGETQY; abundance: .; j_gene: TRBJ2-5; v_gene: TRBV13
CDR3aa: AATWAQY; abundance: .; j_gene: TRBJ2-5; v_gene: TRBV9
CDR3aa: ASKRGNTEAF; abundance: .; j_gene: TRBJ1-1; v_gene: TRBV6-5
CDR3aa: ASSLYGGSLTEAF; abundance: .; j_gene: TRBJ1-1; v_gene: TRBV11-2
CDR3aa: ASSWAGTPYEQY; abundance: once; j_gene: TRBJ2-7; v_gene: TRBV6-2/TRBV6-3
CDR3aa: ASSLDRNYGYT; abundance: .; j_gene: TRBJ1-2; v_gene: TRBV5-6
CDR3aa: AWSGGYGTDTQY; abundance: .; j_gene: TRBJ2-3; v_gene: TRBV30
CDR3aa: ASRGDRGYGYT; abundance: .; j_gene: TRBJ1-2; v_gene: TRBV12-3/TRBV12-4
CDR3aa: ASAMGADTEAF; abundance: .; j_gene: TRBJ1-1; v_gene: TRBV7-9
CDR3aa: ASSVSAGDADTQY; abundance: .; j_gene: TRBJ2-3; v_gene: TRBV9
CDR3aa: ASSFSGPYEQY; abundance: .; j_gene: TRBJ2-7; v_gene: TRBV7-2
CDR3aa: ASSLGLRAANTEAF; abundance: .; j_gene: TRBJ1-1; v_gene: TRBV7-2
CDR3aa: ASSESNYNEQF; abundance: .; j_gene: TRBJ2-1; v_gene: TRBV2
CDR3aa: ASSPGTSGGARGTQY; abundance: .; j_gene: TRBJ2-3; v_gene: TRBV19
CDR3aa: AISGGQANYMGNTIY; abundance: .; j_gene: TRBJ1-3; v_gene: TRBV10-3
CDR3aa: ASSLWSGAVGNTIY; abundance: .; j_gene: TRBJ1-3; v_gene: TRBV28
CDR3aa: ASSIGGQANQPQH; abundance: .; j_gene: TRBJ1-5; v_gene: TRBV19
CDR3aa: ASSRGSPANQPQH; abundance: .; j_gene: TRBJ1-5; v_gene: TRBV11-3
CDR3aa: ASRAGHGELF; abundance: .; j_gene: TRBJ2-2; v_gene: TRBV12-3/TRBV12-4
CDR3aa: ASSLTSGQPQH; abundance: .; j_gene: TRBJ1-5; v_gene: TRBV7-3
CDR3aa: ASSVDRFGTGELF; abundance: .; j_gene: TRBJ2-2; v_gene: TRBV9
CDR3aa: ASRLTFRDRANTGELF; abundance: .; j_gene: TRBJ2-2; v_gene: TRBV5-1
CDR3aa: ASSGETGGSNEQF; abundance: .; j_gene: TRBJ2-1; v_gene: TRBV2
CDR3aa: ASSLASGDSYEQY; abundance: .; j_gene: TRBJ2-7; v_gene: TRBV7-9
CDR3aa: ATSRGEGSNQPQH; abundance: .; j_gene: TRBJ1-5; v_gene: TRBV24-1
CDR3aa: ASSSSGTGLFATNEKLF; abundance: few; j_gene: TRBJ1-4; v_gene: TRBV5-5
CDR3aa: ATSRDLGGFRTPLH; abundance: .; j_gene: TRBJ1-6; v_gene: TRBV15
CDR3aa: ASSPRRRSLYEQY; abundance: once; j_gene: TRBJ2-7; v_gene: TRBV6-2/TRBV6-3
CDR3aa: ASSTTLDEQF; abundance: .; j_gene: TRBJ2-1; v_gene: TRBV18
CDR3aa: ASSEWWGGQSTDTQY; abundance: .; j_gene: TRBJ2-3; v_gene: TRBV6-1
CDR3aa: ASSWRQGADTQY; abundance: .; j_gene: TRBJ2-3; v_gene: TRBV5-8
CDR3aa: ASSLGAVGATEAF; abundance: once; j_gene: TRBJ1-1; v_gene: TRBV7-2
CDR3aa: ASSKGQGDEQY; abundance: .; j_gene: TRBJ2-7; v_gene: TRBV21-1
CDR3aa: ASSLGDRGPNYGYT; abundance: .; j_gene: TRBJ1-2; v_gene: TRBV7-9
CDR3aa: ASSGTGSSYGYT; abundance: .; j_gene: TRBJ1-2; v_gene: TRBV9
CDR3aa: ASTPVPNTEAF; abundance: few; j_gene: TRBJ1-1; v_gene: TRBV12-3/TRBV12-4
CDR3aa: ASSQDSDRGGNEQF; abundance: .; j_gene: TRBJ2-1; v_gene: TRBV4-3
CDR3aa: ASTPRSGFSGNTIY; abundance: .; j_gene: TRBJ1-3; v_gene: TRBV19
CDR3aa: ASSLSTHGYT; abundance: .; j_gene: TRBJ1-2; v_gene: TRBV12-3/TRBV12-4
CDR3aa: ASSPGGPGTEAF; abundance: .; j_gene: TRBJ1-1; v_gene: TRBV7-3
CDR3aa: AISESGGTNNEQF; abundance: .; j_gene: TRBJ2-1; v_gene: TRBV10-3
CDR3aa: ASSLIANSGNTIY; abundance: .; j_gene: TRBJ1-3; v_gene: TRBV5-1
CDR3aa: ASSEAVGTGGGYGYT; abundance: .; j_gene: TRBJ1-2; v_gene: TRBV2
CDR3aa: ASSSTSGGAYNEQF; abundance: .; j_gene: TRBJ2-1; v_gene: TRBV7-3
CDR3aa: ASGQSYGYT; abundance: .; j_gene: TRBJ1-2; v_gene: TRBV27
CDR3aa: ASSLSSREDRCGYT; abundance: .; j_gene: TRBJ1-2; v_gene: TRBV28
CDR3aa: ASSQDSSGVTDTQY; abundance: .; j_gene: TRBJ2-3; v_gene: TRBV4-3
CDR3aa: ASNPLDGTDTQY; abundance: .; j_gene: TRBJ2-3; v_gene: TRBV14
CDR3aa: ASSFRRTDTQY; abundance: .; j_gene: TRBJ2-3; v_gene: TRBV27
CDR3aa: ASSIMNRGSGELF; abundance: .; j_gene: TRBJ2-2; v_gene: TRBV19
CDR3aa: ASSLDFNRLGGYT; abundance: .; j_gene: TRBJ1-2; v_gene: TRBV11-2
CDR3aa: SVEGFSDTIY; abundance: .; j_gene: TRBJ1-3; v_gene: TRBV29-1
CDR3aa: ASGLDRNEQF; abundance: .; j_gene: TRBJ2-1; v_gene: TRBV12-5
CDR3aa: ASSLAGVNTEAF; abundance: .; j_gene: TRBJ1-1; v_gene: TRBV7-9
CDR3aa: SVEAPQGRGYYEQY; abundance: .; j_gene: TRBJ2-7; v_gene: TRBV29-1
CDR3aa: ASSPTENSYNEQF; abundance: .; j_gene: TRBJ2-1; v_gene: TRBV7-6